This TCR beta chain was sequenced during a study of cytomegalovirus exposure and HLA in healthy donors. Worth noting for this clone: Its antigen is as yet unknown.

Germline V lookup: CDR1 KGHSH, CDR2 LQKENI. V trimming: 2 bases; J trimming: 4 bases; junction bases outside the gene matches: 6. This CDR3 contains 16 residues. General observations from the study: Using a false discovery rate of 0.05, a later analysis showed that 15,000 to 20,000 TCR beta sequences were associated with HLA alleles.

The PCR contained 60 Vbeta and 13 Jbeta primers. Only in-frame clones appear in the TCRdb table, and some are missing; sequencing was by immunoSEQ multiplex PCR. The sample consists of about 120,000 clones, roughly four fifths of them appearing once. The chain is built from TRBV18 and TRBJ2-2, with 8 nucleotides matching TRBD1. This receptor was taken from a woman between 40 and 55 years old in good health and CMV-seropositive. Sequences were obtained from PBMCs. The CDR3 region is CASSPTQGATTGELFF. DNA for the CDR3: TGTGCCAGCTCACCAACCCAGGGGGCGACCACCGGGGAGCTGTTTTTT. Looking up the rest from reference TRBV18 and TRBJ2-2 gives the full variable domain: NAGVMQNPRHLVRRRGQEARLRCSPMKGHSHVYWYRQLPEEGLKFMVYLQKENIIDESGMPKERFSAEFPKEGPSILRIQQVVRGDSAAYFCASSPTQGATTGELFFGEGSRLTVL.